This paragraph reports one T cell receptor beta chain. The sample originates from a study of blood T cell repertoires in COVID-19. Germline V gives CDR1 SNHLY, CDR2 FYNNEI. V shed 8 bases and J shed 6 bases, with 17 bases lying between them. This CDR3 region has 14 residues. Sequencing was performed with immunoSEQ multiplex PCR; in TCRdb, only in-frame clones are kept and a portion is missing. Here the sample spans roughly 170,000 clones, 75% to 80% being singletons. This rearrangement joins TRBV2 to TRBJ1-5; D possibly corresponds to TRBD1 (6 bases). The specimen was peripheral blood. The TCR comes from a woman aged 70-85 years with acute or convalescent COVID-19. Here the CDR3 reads CASGGARGSQPQHF. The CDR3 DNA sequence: TGTGCCAGCGGGGGAGCCAGGGGATCTCAGCCCCAGCATTTT.